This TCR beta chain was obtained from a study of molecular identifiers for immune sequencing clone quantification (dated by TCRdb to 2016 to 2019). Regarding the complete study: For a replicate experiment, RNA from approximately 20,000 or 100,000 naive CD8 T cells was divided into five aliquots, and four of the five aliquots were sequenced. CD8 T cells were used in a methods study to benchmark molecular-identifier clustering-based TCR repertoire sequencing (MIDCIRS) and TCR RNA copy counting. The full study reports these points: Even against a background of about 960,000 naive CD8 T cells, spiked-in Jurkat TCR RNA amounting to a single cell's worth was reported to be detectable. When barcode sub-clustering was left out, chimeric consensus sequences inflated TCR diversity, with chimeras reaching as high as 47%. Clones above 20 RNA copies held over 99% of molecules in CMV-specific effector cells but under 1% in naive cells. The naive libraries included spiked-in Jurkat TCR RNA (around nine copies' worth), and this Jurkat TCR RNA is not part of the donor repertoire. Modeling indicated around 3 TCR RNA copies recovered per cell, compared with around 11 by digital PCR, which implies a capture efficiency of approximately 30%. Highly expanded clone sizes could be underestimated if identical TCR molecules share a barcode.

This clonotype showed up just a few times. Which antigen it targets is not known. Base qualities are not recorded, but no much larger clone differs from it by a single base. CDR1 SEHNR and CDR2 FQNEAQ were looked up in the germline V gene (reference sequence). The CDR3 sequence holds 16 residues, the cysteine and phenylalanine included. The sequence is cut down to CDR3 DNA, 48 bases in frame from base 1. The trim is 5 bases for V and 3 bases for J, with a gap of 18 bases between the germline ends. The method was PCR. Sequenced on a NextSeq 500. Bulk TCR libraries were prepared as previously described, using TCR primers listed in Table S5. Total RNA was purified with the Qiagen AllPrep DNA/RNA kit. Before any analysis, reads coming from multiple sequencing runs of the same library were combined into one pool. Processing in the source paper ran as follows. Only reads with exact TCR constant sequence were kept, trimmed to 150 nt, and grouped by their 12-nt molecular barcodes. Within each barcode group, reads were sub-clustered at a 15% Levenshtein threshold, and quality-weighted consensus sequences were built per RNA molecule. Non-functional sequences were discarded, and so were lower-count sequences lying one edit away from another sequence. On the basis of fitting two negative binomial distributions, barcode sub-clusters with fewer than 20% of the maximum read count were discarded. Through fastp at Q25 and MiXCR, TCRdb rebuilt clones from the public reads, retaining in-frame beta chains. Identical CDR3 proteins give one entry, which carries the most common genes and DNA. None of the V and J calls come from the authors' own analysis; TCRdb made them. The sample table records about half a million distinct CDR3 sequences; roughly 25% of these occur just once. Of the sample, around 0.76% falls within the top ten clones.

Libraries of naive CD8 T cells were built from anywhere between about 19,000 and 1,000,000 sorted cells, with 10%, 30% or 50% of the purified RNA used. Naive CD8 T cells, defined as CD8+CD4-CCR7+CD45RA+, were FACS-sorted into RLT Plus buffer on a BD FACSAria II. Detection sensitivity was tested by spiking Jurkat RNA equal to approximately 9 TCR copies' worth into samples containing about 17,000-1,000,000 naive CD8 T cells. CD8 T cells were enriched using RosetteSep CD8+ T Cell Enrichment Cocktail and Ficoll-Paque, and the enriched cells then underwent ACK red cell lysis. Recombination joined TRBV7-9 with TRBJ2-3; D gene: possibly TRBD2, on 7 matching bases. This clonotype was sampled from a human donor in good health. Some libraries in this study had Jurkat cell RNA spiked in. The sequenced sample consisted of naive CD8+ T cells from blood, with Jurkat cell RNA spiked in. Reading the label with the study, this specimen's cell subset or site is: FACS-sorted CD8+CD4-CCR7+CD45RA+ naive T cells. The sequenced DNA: TGTGCCAGCAGCCCCCGAGGGGGGGGCGATACAGATACGCAGTATTTT. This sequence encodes CASSPRGGGDTDTQYF.